Included here is one T cell receptor (beta chain) sequence, with context. These data are taken from a study of blood T cell repertoires in COVID-19. The data were produced by immunoSEQ multiplex PCR, yet TCRdb's version contains in-frame clones alone and is incomplete. This table has roughly 150,000 clones, roughly 88% appearing once. Trimming took 4 bases from V and 7 from J, leaving 13 bases between them. Germline V gene data show CDR1 as PRHDT and CDR2 as FYEKMQ (reference sequence). CDR3 length: 13 amino acids. The chain has TRBV13 and TRBJ1-2, with D possibly TRBD1 on 6 matching bases. This sequence originates from a man at least 80 years old with COVID-19, enrolled during active disease. Sequenced input: peripheral blood. As DNA, the CDR3 is TGTGCCAGCAGCTACCGACAGGCCACTGGCTACACCTTC. Amino acids: CASSYRQATGYTF.